Below are 14 T cell receptor beta chains sequenced from a single sample in a study of PD-L1 blockade in urothelial cancer. Profiling relied on immunoSEQ multiplex PCR, and the TCRdb table lists in-frame clones only, not all of them. The table shows 70,000 to 75,000 clones, with around 90% occurring only once. The specimen comprised PBMCs, sampled around atezolizumab (anti-PD-L1) treatment. The receptors stem from a man aged 55 to 70 with urothelial cancer.

The chain uses TRBV28 and TRBJ1-2, with a possible D match to TRBD1 (5 bases). Trimming cost V 8 bases and J 0 bases, with 19 bases left between them. The germline V gene encodes CDR1 MDHEN and CDR2 SYDVKM. This CDR3 comprises 16 residues. CDR3 bases: TGTGCCAGCGGAGGCCTGCGGGGGGAAGCTAACTATGGCTACACCTTC. It codes for CASGGLRGEANYGYTF.

This chain's CDR3 is CASSEVGQGIFGEQFF. CDR3 sequence (DNA): TGTGCCAGCAGTGAAGTGGGACAGGGGATCTTCGGTGAGCAGTTCTTC. This chain links TRBV6-1 with TRBJ2-1, with 10 bases aligning to TRBD1. Germline-derived CDR1 and CDR2 are MNHNS and SASEGT. CDR3 length equals 16 residues. Trimming at V came to 1 base and at J to 9 bases, leaving 9 bases not matched to a gene.

CDR3 coding DNA: TGTGCCAGCAGCTCGAACACAGGGGGCGGTTGGGAAAAACTGTTTTTT. Protein sequence: CASSSNTGGGWEKLFF. V gene TRBV11-2 combines with J gene TRBJ1-4; 9 nucleotides line up with TRBD1. V shed 4 bases and J 8 bases; nucleotides not matched to a gene: 11. This CDR3 comprises 16 residues. CDR1 is SGHAT, CDR2 FQNNGV, per germline.

The chain combines TRBV6-4 with TRBJ2-3, with D perhaps matching TRBD2 (5 bases). Trimming took off 4 bases at V and 1 base at J, with 12 bases between the two ends. Per the germline V gene, CDR1 is MRHNA and CDR2 is SNTAGT. The CDR3 is 15 residues long. CDR3 sequence reads: CASSVGSFGTDTQYF. As DNA, the CDR3 is TGTGCCAGCAGTGTAGGGAGTTTCGGCACAGATACGCAGTATTTT.

The V call is TRBV6-1, the J call TRBJ2-7, with TRBD1 matching over 7 bases. The CDR3 is made up of 16 amino acids. Germline V gene lookup returns CDR1 MNHNS and CDR2 SASEGT. J lost 4 bases, V lost 4 bases, and 13 bases had no gene match. The CDR3 nucleotides read TGTGCCAGCAGTGGCCGTCGTGACAGGGTCCAATACGAGCAGTACTTC. Its protein product is CASSGRRDRVQYEQYF.

A single count supports this clone. The chain carries TRBV30 and TRBJ1-4, with 9 bases identical to TRBD1. The CDR3 covers 16 residues. Germline V gives CDR1 GTSNPN, CDR2 SVGIG (reference sequence). V was pared by 1 base and J by 4 bases, with 7 bases of the junction left unmatched. The CDR3 here is CAWSASRTGDNEKLFF. The CDR3 bases are TGTGCCTGGAGTGCTAGTCGGACAGGGGATAATGAAAAACTGTTTTTT.

This chain connects TRBV19 to TRBJ1-2, with 8 bases aligning to TRBD1. The germline gives CDR1 LNHDA, CDR2 SQIVND (reference sequence). With 4 bases clipped from V and 5 bases from J, the junction kept 6 bases outside the gene matches. The CDR3 has 14 residues. The DNA of the CDR3 is TGTGCCAGTAGTACCGGACAGGGCTGGTATGGCTACACCTTC. Translated: CASSTGQGWYGYTF.

This chain connects TRBV10-1 to TRBJ2-5; 9 bases are a match to TRBD1. Germline V gene lookup returns CDR1 WNHNN and CDR2 SYGVQD (reference sequence). With 3 bases clipped from V and 0 bases from J, the junction kept 2 bases outside the gene matches. The CDR3 covers 15 residues. This chain's CDR3 is CASSDGDRDQETQYF. CDR3 DNA: TGCGCCAGCAGTGATGGGGACAGGGACCAAGAGACCCAGTACTTC.

The chain recombines TRBV7-9 with TRBJ1-1; 7 bases are shared with TRBD1. V lost 5 bases and J lost 0; bases outside the gene matches: 6. The CDR3 extends over 15 amino acids. From germline, CDR1 is SEHNR and CDR2 FQNEAQ (reference sequence). In DNA form, the CDR3 reads TGTGCCAGCAGCATGGATAGGGGGCTGAACACTGAAGCTTTCTTT. Amino acid sequence: CASSMDRGLNTEAFF.

The V gene is TRBV4-2, the J gene TRBJ1-3, with a possible D match to TRBD1 (6 bases). There are 17 residues in the CDR3. Germline V gene sequence: CDR1 LGHNA, CDR2 YNFKEQ. Deletions cut 3 bases from V and 0 bases from J, with 15 bases between. CDR3 protein: CASSQTITGSSGNTIYF. The DNA of the CDR3 is TGTGCCAGCAGCCAGACAATCACAGGGAGCTCTGGAAACACCATATATTTT.

This clone was seen a handful of times. This chain joins TRBV5-1 and TRBJ2-7, with no clear D. This CDR3 is built from 14 residues. Germline V CDR1 and CDR2: SGHRS, YFSETQ. The V end lost 1 base, the J end lost 6 bases, and 14 bases lay between the germline ends. In DNA, the CDR3 is TGCGCCAGCAGCTTGATGGCGGTTGGCCCCGAGCAGTACTTC. Translation gives CASSLMAVGPEQYF.

The genes are TRBV4-1 and TRBJ2-4, with 11 nucleotides matching TRBD1. CDR3 length: 16 amino acids. J lost 6 bases, V lost 0 bases, and 4 bases had no gene match. The germline V gene encodes CDR1 MGHRA and CDR2 YSYEKL. CDR3 sequence (DNA): TGCGCCAGCAGCCAAGACCTCGGGACAGGGGGAAACATTCAGTACTTC. This sequence encodes CASSQDLGTGGNIQYF.

The chain uses TRBV6-5 and TRBJ1-5; weak D call: TRBD1 (6 bases). CDR1 and CDR2 (germline): MNHEY, SVGAGI. The V end was cut by 4 bases, the J end by 3 bases, with 10 bases between. The CDR3 length is 14 residues. CDR3 residues: CASSSGALNQPQHF. In DNA form, the CDR3 reads TGTGCCAGCAGTTCAGGGGCACTCAATCAGCCCCAGCATTTT.

The rearrangement links TRBV6-6 to TRBJ2-7; 8 bases line up with TRBD2. The CDR3 runs 16 residues. V shed 3 bases, J shed 2 bases, and the junction held 9 bases outside the gene matches. Germline V gene sequence: CDR1 MNHNY, CDR2 SVGAGI (reference sequence). The CDR3 DNA follows: TGTGCCAGCAGTTATTGGACAAGCGGGAGACCCTACGAGCAGTACTTC. Amino acid sequence: CASSYWTSGRPYEQYF.